This T cell receptor beta chain came from a study of T cells in Graves' hyperthyroidism and ophthalmopathy. General study points: Most clonotypes expanded in the thyroid (above 0.001) were also present in blood. The model identified upcoming ophthalmopathy a median approximately 6.5 months ahead of onset.

TCR beta CDR3 regions were amplified from RNA. During a first-round RT-PCR of the TCR CDR3, the HTBI primer set was used. Via MiXCR, TCRdb re-called the multiplex PCR reads, giving one row per CDR3 protein. The sample comprises about 520,000 distinct CDR3 sequences, 24% of which are singletons, and roughly 10% rests with the top ten. This clonotype came up many times. The antigen is not known. This CDR3 has 13 amino acids. The V and J ends lost 5 bases and 1 base, in that order; junction bases with no gene match: 1. 10 ml of fresh peripheral blood supplied the PBMCs. The TCR sequence derives from a woman aged 30 to 39 with Graves' ophthalmopathy. Material: blood. The rearrangement uses TRBV12-3 or TRBV12-4 and TRBJ2-5; 7 bases map to TRBD1. CDR3 region: CASSHRGQETQYF. The CDR3 DNA reads TGTGCCAGCAGTCACAGGGGCCAAGAGACCCAGTACTTC.